These 19 T cell receptor beta chains were sequenced from one sample in a study of blood T cell repertoires in COVID-19. Method: immunoSEQ multiplex PCR; TCRdb's copy keeps in-frame clones and lacks some. This table holds approximately 75,000 clones, 75% to 90% found once. What was sequenced was peripheral blood. These receptors were collected from a woman aged 80 or older with acute or convalescent COVID-19.

DNA of the CDR3: TGCAGTGCTCAACAGGGTTTTGAGCAGTACTTC. Translating gives CSAQQGFEQYF. This rearrangement joins TRBV20-1 to TRBJ2-7, with a weak D call TRBD1 (6 bases). This CDR3 spans 11 amino acids. Germline V gives CDR1 DFQATT, CDR2 SNEGSKA (reference sequence). Trimming removed 5 bases at V and 7 bases at J, with 12 bases between.

This chain links TRBV28 with TRBJ1-2; D not certain. Germline V gene lookup returns CDR1 MDHEN and CDR2 SYDVKM. V lost 5 bases and J 4 bases, leaving 14 bases between the germline ends. The CDR3 is 14 amino acids. CDR3 sequence (DNA): TGTGCCAGCAGTGTCCATTCGGGTTCCTATGGCTACACCTTC. This sequence encodes CASSVHSGSYGYTF.

This rearrangement joins TRBV4-1 to TRBJ1-2; weak D call: TRBD1 (6 bases). Trimming stripped 2 bases from V and 3 bases from J, with 16 bases between. Per germline, CDR1 MGHRA and CDR2 YSYEKL. The CDR3 loop spans 16 amino acids. This chain's CDR3 is CASSQRAAGGHYGYTF. CDR3 in DNA: TGCGCCAGCAGCCAACGGGCCGCGGGGGGCCACTATGGCTACACCTTC.

The chain links TRBV19 to TRBJ1-4; no clear D. The CDR3 totals 13 residues. The V gene lost 4 bases and the J gene lost 4 bases, with 7 bases spanning the gap. Germline-derived CDR1 and CDR2 are LNHDA and SQIVND (reference sequence). CDR3 DNA: TGTGCCAGTAGTAAAGCTTTTAATGAAAAACTGTTTTTT. Its protein product is CASSKAFNEKLFF.

The chain carries TRBV9 and TRBJ2-1; D not certain. The CDR3 sequence is 15 residues long. Trimming left V 3 bases short and J 8 bases short, with 18 bases between. Germline V CDR1 and CDR2: SGDLS, YYNGEE. This chain's CDR3 is CASSDDIRFGHEQFF. The CDR3 DNA reads as TGTGCCAGCAGCGACGACATAAGATTTGGGCATGAGCAGTTCTTC.

The genes are TRBV9 and TRBJ2-4, with 7 bases lining up with TRBD2. The CDR3 sequence is 16 residues long. Germline CDR1 SGDLS, CDR2 YYNGEE. Trimming cost V 4 bases and J 7 bases; bases outside gene matches: 14. The CDR3 region is CASSPQGGGRGNIQYF. CDR3 coding DNA: TGTGCCAGCAGCCCCCAGGGCGGCGGGAGAGGCAACATTCAGTACTTC.

This clone was seen once. The chain links TRBV24-1 to TRBJ2-1, with D possibly TRBD1 on 6 matching bases. V lost 3 bases, J lost 10 bases, and 12 bases lay in between. From germline, CDR1 is KGHDR and CDR2 SFDVKD. The CDR3 spans 13 residues. CDR3 residues: CATSDRTGREQFF. DNA for the CDR3: TGTGCCACCAGTGATCGTACAGGGCGAGAGCAGTTCTTC.

The chain uses TRBV29-1 and TRBJ1-2; TRBD1 aligns across 7 bases. The V segment lost 4 bases and the J segment 8 bases; nucleotides outside the gene matches: 13. This CDR3 has 14 amino acids. CDR1 is SQVTM and CDR2 is ANQGSEA in the germline V gene. CDR3 bases: TGCAGCGTTGGGCACCGGGACAGACAAAGGGGCTACACCTTC. It codes for CSVGHRDRQRGYTF.

This clone was counted only a few times. The rearrangement links TRBV2 to TRBJ2-7, with 7 bases fitting TRBD1. The CDR3 is made up of 12 amino acids. Germline V gene lookup returns CDR1 SNHLY and CDR2 FYNNEI. Unmatched junction bases numbered 11, after V lost 6 bases and J lost 12 bases. This CDR3 is CASSLMTGSGYF. The CDR3 bases are TGTGCCAGCAGCCTTATGACAGGGTCTGGGTACTTC. Using reference TRBV2 and TRBJ2-7 for the parts outside the CDR3, the full variable domain is EPEVTQTPSHQVTQMGQEVILRCVPISNHLYFYWYRQILGQKVEFLVSFYNNEISEKSEIFDDQFSVERPDGSNFTLKIRSTKLEDSAMYFCASSLMTGSGYFGPGTRLTVT.

This chain joins TRBV25-1 and TRBJ2-7; 7 positions match TRBD1. This CDR3 has 15 amino acids. V trimming: 5 bases; J trimming: 4 bases; junction bases outside the gene matches: 11. Germline lookup yields CDR1 MGHDK and CDR2 SYGVNS. The CDR3 spells CASSPQTGLRYEQYF. CDR3 nucleotide sequence: TGTGCCAGCAGTCCCCAGACAGGGTTAAGGTACGAGCAGTACTTC.

The gene calls are TRBV19 and TRBJ1-5; no clear D. The V end was cut by 3 bases, the J end by 4 bases, with 22 bases between. Germline values: CDR1 LNHDA, CDR2 SQIVND (reference sequence). The CDR3 runs to 18 residues. CDR3 amino acids: CASSIPPLVARRNQPQHF. For the CDR3, the DNA is TGTGCCAGTAGTATTCCCCCCCTCGTAGCCCGACGAAATCAGCCCCAGCATTTT. Combining the CDR3 with reference TRBV19 and TRBJ1-5 gives the whole variable domain DGGITQSPKYLFRKEGQNVTLSCEQNLNHDAMYWYRQDPGQGLRLIYYSQIVNDFQKGDIAEGYSVSREKKESFPLTVTSAQKNPTAFYLCASSIPPLVARRNQPQHFGDGTRLSIL.

The chain links TRBV12-1 to TRBJ2-1; the table's D call TRBD1 went unverified against the DNA. TRBV12-1 is annotated as a pseudogene. This CDR3 region has 16 residues. The CDR3 region is CASSRFVHAPYNEQFF. The CDR3 DNA is TGTGCCAGCAGCCGCTTTGTACACGCACCTTACAATGAGCAGTTCTTC.

The chain has TRBV7-3 and TRBJ2-1, with 10 bases identical to TRBD2. Germline V lookup: CDR1 SGHTA, CDR2 FQGTGA. This CDR3 has 15 residues. The V segment lost 6 bases and the J segment 5 bases; nucleotides outside the gene matches: 7. The CDR3 coding sequence is TGTGCCAGCAGTCCCCTCGGACTAGCGGACAATGAGCAGTTCTTC. Its protein product is CASSPLGLADNEQFF.

The rearrangement joins TRBV9 to TRBJ2-7; perhaps TRBD2 as D (6 bases). Trimming removed 2 bases from V and 5 bases from J, with 17 bases in between. Germline CDR1 is SGDLS and CDR2 is YYNGEE. The CDR3 is 15 residues long. The CDR3 loop is CASSVSTGAFHEQYF. Here the CDR3 DNA reads TGTGCCAGCAGCGTCTCAACGGGAGCTTTCCACGAGCAGTACTTC.

This clone was found once. The V call is TRBV19, the J call TRBJ2-2; D is unclear. The germline V gene has CDR1 LNHDA and CDR2 SQIVND (reference sequence). V gave up 8 bases and J gave up 0 bases, with 13 bases separating them. CDR3 length: 15 residues. In DNA, the CDR3 is TGTGCCAGTGGTCGGTCAGGATCGAACACCGGGGAGCTGTTTTTT. Its protein product is CASGRSGSNTGELFF.

The V gene is TRBV24-1, the J gene TRBJ2-1; D is possibly TRBD2 (6 bases). The CDR3 totals 16 residues. V lost 4 bases to trimming and J lost 6 bases, with 18 bases between them. From germline, CDR1 is KGHDR and CDR2 SFDVKD. The CDR3 DNA reads TGTGCCACCAGTGAACCGCGGGGCCAAGACGTCAATGAGCAGTTCTTC. It encodes CATSEPRGQDVNEQFF.

This clone was observed many times. This chain uses TRBV3-1 (or the pseudogene TRBV3-2) with TRBJ2-6, with 15 bases lining up with TRBD2. Trimming removed 4 bases from V and 2 bases from J; junction bases left unmatched: 3. There are 18 residues in the CDR3. Germline lookup yields CDR1 LGHDT and CDR2 YNNKEL (reference sequence). This CDR3 reads CASSLRTSGRAGANVLTF. In nucleotides, the CDR3 is TGTGCCAGCAGCCTCAGGACTAGCGGGAGGGCTGGGGCCAACGTCCTGACTTTC.

The table lists this clone with a count of one. The chain combines TRBV19 with TRBJ1-2; perhaps TRBD1 as D (6 bases). Trimming removed 3 bases at V and 4 bases at J, with 12 bases between. CDR3 length: 14 residues. Per the germline V gene, CDR1 is LNHDA and CDR2 is SQIVND (reference sequence). The CDR3 nucleotides are TGTGCCAGTAGTATCCCGGACAGAGGCTATGGCTACACCTTC. It encodes CASSIPDRGYGYTF.

This chain connects TRBV5-1 to TRBJ1-6; D gene ambiguous. Trimming left V 1 base short and J 8 bases short, with 7 bases between. Germline V gene data show CDR1 as SGHRS and CDR2 as YFSETQ. This CDR3 is built from 13 residues. The CDR3 nucleotides read TGCGCCAGCAGCTTGACCGAGTATTCACCCCTCCACTTT. This encodes CASSLTEYSPLHF. The full variable domain, its missing parts supplied by reference TRBV5-1 and TRBJ1-6, is KAGVTQTPRYLIKTRGQQVTLSCSPISGHRSVSWYQQTPGQGLQFLFEYFSETQRNKGNFPGRFSGRQFSNSRSEMNVSTLELGDSALYLCASSLTEYSPLHFGNGTRLTVT.